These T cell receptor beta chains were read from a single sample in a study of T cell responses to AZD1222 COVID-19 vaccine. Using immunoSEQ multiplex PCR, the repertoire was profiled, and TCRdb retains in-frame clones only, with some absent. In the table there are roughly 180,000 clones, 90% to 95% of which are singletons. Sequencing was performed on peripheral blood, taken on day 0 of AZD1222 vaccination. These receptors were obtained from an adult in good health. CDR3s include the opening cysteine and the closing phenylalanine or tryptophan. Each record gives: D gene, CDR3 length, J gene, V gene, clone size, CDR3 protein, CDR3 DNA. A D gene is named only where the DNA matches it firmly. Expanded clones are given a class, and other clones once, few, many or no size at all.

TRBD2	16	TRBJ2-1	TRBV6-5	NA	CASSYSTSGSMHEQFF	TGTGCCAGCAGTTACTCGACTAGCGGGAGTATGCATGAGCAGTTCTTC
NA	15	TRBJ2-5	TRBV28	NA	CAIARGGSGQETQYF	TGTGCCATCGCACGTGGGGGAAGCGGACAAGAGACCCAGTACTTC
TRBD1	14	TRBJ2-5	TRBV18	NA	CASSRRDSQETQYF	TGTGCCAGCTCACGCCGGGACAGCCAAGAGACCCAGTACTTC
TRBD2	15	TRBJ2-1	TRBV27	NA	CASRGAGGSYNEQFF	TGTGCCAGCAGGGGGGCGGGAGGGAGCTACAATGAGCAGTTCTTC
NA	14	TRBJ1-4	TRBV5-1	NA	CASSLGTSNEKLFF	TGCGCCAGCAGCTTAGGGACAAGTAATGAAAAACTGTTTTTT
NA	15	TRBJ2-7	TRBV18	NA	CASSPVTGSTYEQYF	TGTGCCAGCTCACCGGTAACCGGGTCTACCTACGAGCAGTACTTC
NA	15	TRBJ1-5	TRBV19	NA	CASSIQGLGNQPQHF	TGTGCCAGTAGTATACAGGGGTTAGGGAATCAGCCCCAGCATTTT
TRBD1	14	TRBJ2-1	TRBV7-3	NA	CASSLGQVINEQFF	TGTGCCAGCAGCTTGGGACAGGTGATCAATGAGCAGTTCTTC
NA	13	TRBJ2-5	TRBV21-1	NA	CASSKGRGETQYF	TGTGCCAGCAGCAAAGGTCGCGGGGAGACCCAGTACTTC
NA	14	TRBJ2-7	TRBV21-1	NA	CASSKVAKGYEQYF	TGTGCCAGCAGCAAAGTGGCGAAGGGCTACGAGCAGTACTTC
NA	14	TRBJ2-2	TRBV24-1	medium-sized	CATSPRTRAGELFF	TGTGCCACCAGTCCTAGGACGAGGGCCGGGGAGCTGTTTTTT
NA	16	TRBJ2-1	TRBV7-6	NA	CASSLGPRDMGNEQFF	TGTGCCAGCAGCTTAGGACCTAGGGATATGGGGAATGAGCAGTTCTTC
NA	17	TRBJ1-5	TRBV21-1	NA	CASSNVTEGQVNQPQHF	TGTGCCAGCAGCAACGTTACGGAGGGTCAAGTCAATCAGCCCCAGCATTTT
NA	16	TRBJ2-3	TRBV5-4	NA	CASSLARGWSTDTQYF	TGTGCCAGCAGCTTGGCAAGGGGCTGGTCCACAGATACGCAGTATTTT
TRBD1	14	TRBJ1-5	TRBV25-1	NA	CASRGTGVNQPQHF	TGTGCCAGCAGGGGGACAGGGGTCAATCAGCCCCAGCATTTT
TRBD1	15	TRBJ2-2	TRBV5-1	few	CASSLATGVTGELFF	TGCGCCAGCAGCTTGGCCACAGGGGTCACCGGGGAGCTGTTTTTT
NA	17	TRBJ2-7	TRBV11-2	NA	CASRTTGRRGFVYEQYF	TGTGCCAGCAGGACGACGGGACGAAGAGGCTTCGTCTACGAGCAGTACTTC
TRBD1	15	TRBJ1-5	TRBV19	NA	CASSIDRAPNQPQHF	TGTGCCAGTAGTATCGACAGGGCCCCGAATCAGCCCCAGCATTTT
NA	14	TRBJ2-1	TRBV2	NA	CASMRRREVYEQFF	TGTGCCAGCATGCGCAGACGCGAGGTCTATGAGCAGTTCTTC
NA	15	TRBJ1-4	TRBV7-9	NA	CASSFGGTTNEKLFF	TGTGCCAGCAGCTTTGGGGGGACAACTAATGAAAAACTGTTTTTT
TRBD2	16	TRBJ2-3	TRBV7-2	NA	CASSSGLAGGSGTQYF	TGTGCCAGCAGCTCTGGACTAGCGGGAGGGTCAGGTACGCAGTATTTT
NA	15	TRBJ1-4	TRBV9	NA	CASSVSGTKNEKLFF	TGTGCCAGCAGCGTGTCCGGGACGAAGAATGAAAAACTGTTTTTT
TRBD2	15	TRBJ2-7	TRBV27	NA	CASSTRREVSYEQYF	TGTGCCAGCAGTACTCGGCGGGAGGTTTCCTACGAGCAGTACTTC
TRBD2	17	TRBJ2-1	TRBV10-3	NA	CAISEGTSGGKYNEQFF	TGTGCCATCAGTGAAGGGACTAGCGGGGGTAAATACAATGAGCAGTTCTTC
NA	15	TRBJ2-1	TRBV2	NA	CASRPARQVYNEQFF	TGTGCCAGCAGACCTGCCCGACAGGTTTACAATGAGCAGTTCTTC
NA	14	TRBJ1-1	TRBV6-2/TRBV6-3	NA	CASSDRRGATEAFF	TGTGCCAGCAGTGACCGGAGGGGTGCCACTGAAGCTTTCTTT
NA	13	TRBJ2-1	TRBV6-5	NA	CASGDGGDNEQFF	TGTGCCAGCGGGGATGGGGGAGACAATGAGCAGTTCTTC
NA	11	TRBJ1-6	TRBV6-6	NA	CASGPYGPLHF	TGTGCCAGCGGGCCGTACGGGCCCCTCCACTTT
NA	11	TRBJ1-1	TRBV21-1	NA	CASSPRDGAFF	TGTGCCAGCAGCCCCCGGGACGGAGCTTTCTTT
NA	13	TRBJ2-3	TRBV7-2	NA	CASSLAQVDTQYF	TGTGCCAGCAGCTTGGCCCAGGTGGATACGCAGTATTTT
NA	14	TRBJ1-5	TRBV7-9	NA	CASSLGPGGEPQHF	TGTGCCAGCAGCTTAGGGCCCGGGGGGGAGCCCCAGCATTTT
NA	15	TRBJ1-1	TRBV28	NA	CASIYQGSGITEAFF	TGTGCCAGCATCTACCAGGGGAGTGGGATTACTGAAGCTTTCTTT
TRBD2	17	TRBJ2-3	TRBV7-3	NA	CASSFPSGSPRGDTQYF	TGTGCCAGCAGCTTCCCTAGCGGGAGCCCCCGGGGAGATACGCAGTATTTT
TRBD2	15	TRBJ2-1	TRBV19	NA	CASTPGGRGRHEQFF	TGTGCCAGTACTCCTGGCGGGAGAGGGAGGCACGAGCAGTTCTTC
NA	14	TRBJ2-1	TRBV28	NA	CASRPGGLVDEQFF	TGTGCCAGCAGGCCTGGGGGGCTGGTAGATGAGCAGTTCTTC
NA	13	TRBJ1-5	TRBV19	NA	CASGGYSNQPQHF	TGTGCCAGTGGGGGGTATAGCAATCAGCCCCAGCATTTT
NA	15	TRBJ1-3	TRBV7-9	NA	CASSLARQSGNTIYF	TGTGCCAGCAGCTTAGCTAGACAGTCCGGAAACACCATATATTTT
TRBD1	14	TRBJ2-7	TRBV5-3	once	CARSEGTGSYEQYF	TGTGCCAGAAGTGAAGGGACAGGCTCCTACGAGCAGTACTTC
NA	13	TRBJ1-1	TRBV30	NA	CAWDNMGRTEAFF	TGTGCCTGGGATAACATGGGAAGGACTGAAGCTTTCTTT
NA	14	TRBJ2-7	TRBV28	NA	CASSFSRRSGEQYF	TGTGCCAGCAGTTTTAGTCGCAGATCCGGCGAGCAGTACTTC
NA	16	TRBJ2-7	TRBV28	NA	CASRPYNVGDSYEQYF	TGTGCCAGCAGACCTTATAACGTGGGTGACTCCTACGAGCAGTACTTC
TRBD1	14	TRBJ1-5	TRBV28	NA	CASKTGETNQPQHF	TGTGCCAGCAAAACAGGGGAAACCAATCAGCCCCAGCATTTT
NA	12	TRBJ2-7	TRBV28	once	CASSLGAYEQYF	TGTGCCAGCAGTTTGGGAGCCTACGAGCAGTACTTC
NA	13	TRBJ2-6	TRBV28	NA	CATLGAGANVLTF	TGTGCCACACTCGGGGCTGGGGCCAACGTCCTGACTTTC
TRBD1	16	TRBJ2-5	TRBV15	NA	CATSSDLGQVRETQYF	TGTGCCACCAGCAGCGACCTAGGACAGGTTCGGGAGACCCAGTACTTC
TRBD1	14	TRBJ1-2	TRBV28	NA	CASSDTGGSYGYTF	TGTGCCAGCAGTGATACAGGGGGGAGTTATGGCTACACCTTC
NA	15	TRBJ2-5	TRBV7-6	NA	CASSPRAGMQETQYF	TGTGCCAGCAGCCCACGTGCCGGGATGCAAGAGACCCAGTACTTC
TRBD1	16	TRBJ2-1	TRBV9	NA	CASSVQDRISYNEQFF	TGTGCCAGCAGCGTACAGGACAGGATCTCCTACAATGAGCAGTTCTTC
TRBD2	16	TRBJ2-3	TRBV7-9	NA	CASSQEPGLAGDTQYF	TGTGCCAGCAGCCAGGAACCAGGACTAGCGGGAGATACGCAGTATTTT
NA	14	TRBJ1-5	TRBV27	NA	CASSTGVRSQPQHF	TGTGCCAGCAGTACGGGGGTGAGGAGTCAGCCCCAGCATTTT
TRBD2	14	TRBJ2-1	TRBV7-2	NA	CASSLSLAENEQFF	TGTGCCAGCAGCTTAAGCCTAGCGGAGAATGAGCAGTTCTTC
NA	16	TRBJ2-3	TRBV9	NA	CASSATGTRSTDTQYF	TGTGCCAGCAGCGCGACCGGGACTCGCAGCACAGATACGCAGTATTTT